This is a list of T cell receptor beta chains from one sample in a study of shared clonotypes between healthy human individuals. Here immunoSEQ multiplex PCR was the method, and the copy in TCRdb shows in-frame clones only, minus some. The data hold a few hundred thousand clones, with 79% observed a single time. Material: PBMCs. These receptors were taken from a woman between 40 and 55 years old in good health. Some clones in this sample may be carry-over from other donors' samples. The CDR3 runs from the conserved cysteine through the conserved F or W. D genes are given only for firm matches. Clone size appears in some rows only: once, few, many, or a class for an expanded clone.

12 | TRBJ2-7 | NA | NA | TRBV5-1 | TGCGCCAGCAGCGCCTCCATCTACGAGCAGTACTTC | CASSASIYEQYF
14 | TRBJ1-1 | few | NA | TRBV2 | TGTGCCAGCAGGGACTATAACAGGGAGACTGAAGCTTTCTTT | CASRDYNRETEAFF
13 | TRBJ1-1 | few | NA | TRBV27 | TGTGCCAGCAGGCTTCACCGTGGCGCTGAAGCTTTCTTT | CASRLHRGAEAFF
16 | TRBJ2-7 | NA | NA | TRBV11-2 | TGTGCCAGCAGCTTAGGTGTGGGAGCGGGTGTCCACGAGCAGTACTTC | CASSLGVGAGVHEQYF
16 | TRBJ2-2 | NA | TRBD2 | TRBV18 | TGTGCCAGCTCACCGCGGGCAGCGGGAACCACCGGGGAGCTGTTTTTT | CASSPRAAGTTGELFF
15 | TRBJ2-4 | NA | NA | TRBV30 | TGTGCCTGGACCCACGGGAGCTCTGCCAAAAACATTCAGTACTTC | CAWTHGSSAKNIQYF
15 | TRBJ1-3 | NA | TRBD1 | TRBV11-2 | TGTGCCAGCAGCTTAGCAGGGGGCGCAGGAAACACCATATATTTT | CASSLAGGAGNTIYF
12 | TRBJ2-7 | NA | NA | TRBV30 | TGTGCCTGGAGTTTGACAGAAGCGGAGCAGTACTTC | CAWSLTEAEQYF
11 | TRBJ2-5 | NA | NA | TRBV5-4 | TGTGCCAGCAGCTTTCGAGAGACCCAGTACTTC | CASSFRETQYF
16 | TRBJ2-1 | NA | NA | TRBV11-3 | TGTGCCAGCAGCATAAACTACATTACGAGCTACAATGAGCAGTTCTTC | CASSINYITSYNEQFF
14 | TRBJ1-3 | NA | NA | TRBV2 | TGTGCCAGCATTAAGGACCTCTCTGGAAACACCATATATTTT | CASIKDLSGNTIYF
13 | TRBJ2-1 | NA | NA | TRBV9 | TGTGCCAGCAGCGTAGTTATGCTCAGTGAGCAGTTCTTC | CASSVVMLSEQFF
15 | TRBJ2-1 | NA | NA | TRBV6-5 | TGTGCCAGCAAAACGACGAGGAGGGGTTACAATGAGCAGTTCTTC | CASKTTRRGYNEQFF